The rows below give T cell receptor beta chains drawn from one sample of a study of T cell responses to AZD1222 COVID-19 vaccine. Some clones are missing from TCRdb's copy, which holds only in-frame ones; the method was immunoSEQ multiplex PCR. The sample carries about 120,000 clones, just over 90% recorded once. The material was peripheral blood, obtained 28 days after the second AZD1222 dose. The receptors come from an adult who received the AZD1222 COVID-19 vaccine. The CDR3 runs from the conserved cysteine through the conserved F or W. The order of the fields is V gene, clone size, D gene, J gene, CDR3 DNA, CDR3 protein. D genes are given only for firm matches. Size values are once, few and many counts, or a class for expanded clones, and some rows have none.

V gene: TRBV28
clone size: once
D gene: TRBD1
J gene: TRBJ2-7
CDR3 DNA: TGTGCCGTGGTGAGCCCGAGGGGGCGCTACTACGAGCAGTACTTC
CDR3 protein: CAVVSPRGRYYEQYF

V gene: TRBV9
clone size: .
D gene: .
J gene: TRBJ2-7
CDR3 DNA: TGTGCCAGCAGCGTAGCCCCGTATGGGGGGGGCACCGAGCAGTACTTC
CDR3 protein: CASSVAPYGGGTEQYF

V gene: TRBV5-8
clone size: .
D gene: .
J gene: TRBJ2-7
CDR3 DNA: TGTGCCAGCAGCGACGGGACACAGATCTACGAGCAGTACTTC
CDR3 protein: CASSDGTQIYEQYF

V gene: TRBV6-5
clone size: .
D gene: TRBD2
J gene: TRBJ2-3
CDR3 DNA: TGTGCCACCCGCGGGAGTACCGATACGCAGTATTTT
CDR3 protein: CATRGSTDTQYF

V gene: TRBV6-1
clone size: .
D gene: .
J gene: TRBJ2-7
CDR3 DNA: TGTGCCAGCAGTGAAGCGGCAGGGAGACCTAACGAGCAGTACTTC
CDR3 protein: CASSEAAGRPNEQYF

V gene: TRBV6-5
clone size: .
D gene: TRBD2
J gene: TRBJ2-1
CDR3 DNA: TGTGCCAGCAGTTGGACTAGCGAGAATGAGCAGTTCTTC
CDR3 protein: CASSWTSENEQFF

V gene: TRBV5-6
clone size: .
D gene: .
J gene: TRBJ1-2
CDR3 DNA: TGTGCCAGCAGCCTTGGGGGAGGTGCTGGCTACACCTTC
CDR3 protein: CASSLGGGAGYTF

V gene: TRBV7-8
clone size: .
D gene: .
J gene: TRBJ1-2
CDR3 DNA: TGTGCCAGCAGCTTAGGGCAGAGTTCGGCCTATGGCTACACCTTC
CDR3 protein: CASSLGQSSAYGYTF

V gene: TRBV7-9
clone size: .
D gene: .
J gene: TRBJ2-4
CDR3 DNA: TGTGCCAGCAGCTTAGCGGGAGTAACCAAAAACATTCAGTACTTC
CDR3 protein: CASSLAGVTKNIQYF

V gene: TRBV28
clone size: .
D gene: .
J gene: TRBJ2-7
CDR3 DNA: TGTGCCAGCAGTTCGCTCTACGAGCAGTACTTC
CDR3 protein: CASSSLYEQYF

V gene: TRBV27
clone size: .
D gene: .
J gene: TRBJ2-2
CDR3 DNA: TGTGCCAGCGGGCCCCTACAGGGCGGGGTTGCCCCCGGGGAGCTGTTTTTT
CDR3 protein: CASGPLQGGVAPGELFF

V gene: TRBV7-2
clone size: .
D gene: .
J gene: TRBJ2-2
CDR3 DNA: TGTGCCAGCAGCGCCGGGGAGGTCGTGAACACCGGGGAGCTGTTTTTT
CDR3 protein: CASSAGEVVNTGELFF

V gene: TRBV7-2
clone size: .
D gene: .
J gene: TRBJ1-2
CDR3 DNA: TGTGCCAGCAGCTTAGATCAGGGAGGGACCTATGGCTACACCTTC
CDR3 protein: CASSLDQGGTYGYTF

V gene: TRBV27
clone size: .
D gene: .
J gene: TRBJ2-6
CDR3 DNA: TGTGCCAGCAGTTTTCTCGGGACTGGGGCCAACGTCCTGACTTTC
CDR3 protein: CASSFLGTGANVLTF

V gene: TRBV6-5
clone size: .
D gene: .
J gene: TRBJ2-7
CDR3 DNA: TGTGCCAGCAGTTACGCGAGAAGCTCCTACGAGCAGTACTTC
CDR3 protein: CASSYARSSYEQYF

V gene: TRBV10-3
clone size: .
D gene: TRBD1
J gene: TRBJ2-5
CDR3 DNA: TGTGCCATCAGTGCCCGGACAGGGCCCCAAGAGACCCAGTACTTC
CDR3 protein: CAISARTGPQETQYF

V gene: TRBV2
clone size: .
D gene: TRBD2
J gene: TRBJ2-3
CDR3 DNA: TGTGCCAGCAGAAAAGGTGTGACTAGCCCCGGGGCAGATACGCAGTATTTT
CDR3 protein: CASRKGVTSPGADTQYF

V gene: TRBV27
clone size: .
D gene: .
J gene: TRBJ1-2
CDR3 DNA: TGTGCCAGCAGGTCCCTGGGGGGGGCGATTGGCTACACCTTC
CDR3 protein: CASRSLGGAIGYTF

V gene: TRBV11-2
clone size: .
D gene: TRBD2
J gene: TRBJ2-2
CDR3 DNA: TGTGCCAGCAGCTTTTTGGCGGGAGGGTCCGGGGAGCTGTTTTTT
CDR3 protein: CASSFLAGGSGELFF

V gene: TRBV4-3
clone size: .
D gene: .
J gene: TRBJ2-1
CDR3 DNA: TGCGCCAGCAGCCAAGATGAGGGACCGACCTACAATGAGCAGTTCTTC
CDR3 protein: CASSQDEGPTYNEQFF

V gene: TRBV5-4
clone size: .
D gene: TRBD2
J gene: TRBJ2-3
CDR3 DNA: TGTGCCAGCAGCTTGGGGGGGAGGGCCGCAGATACGCAGTATTTT
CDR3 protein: CASSLGGRAADTQYF

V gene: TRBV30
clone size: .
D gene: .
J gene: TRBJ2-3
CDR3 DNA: TGTGCCTGGAACGGAGTGGGGGGATCAGATACGCAGTATTTT
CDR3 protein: CAWNGVGGSDTQYF

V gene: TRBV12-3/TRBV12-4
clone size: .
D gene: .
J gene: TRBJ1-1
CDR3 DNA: TGTGCCAGCAGTTTTGAGGGGATTGAAGCTTTCTTT
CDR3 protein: CASSFEGIEAFF

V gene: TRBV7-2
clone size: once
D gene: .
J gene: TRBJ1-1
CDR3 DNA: TGTGCCAGCGGGTGGCCTGAAGCTTTCTTT
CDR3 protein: CASGWPEAFF

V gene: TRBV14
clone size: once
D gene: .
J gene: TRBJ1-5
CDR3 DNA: TGTGCCAGCAGCCAGGTTGGACAGCTCAATCAGCCCCAGCATTTT
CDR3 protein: CASSQVGQLNQPQHF

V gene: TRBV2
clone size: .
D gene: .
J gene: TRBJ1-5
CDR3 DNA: TGTGCCAGCAGTGAAAGGACCCAAATCGGGCCCCAGCATTTT
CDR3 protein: CASSERTQIGPQHF

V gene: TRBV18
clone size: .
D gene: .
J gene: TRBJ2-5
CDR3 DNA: TGTGCCAGCTCACCACAACAGGTTCGAGAGACCCAGTACTTC
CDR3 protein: CASSPQQVRETQYF

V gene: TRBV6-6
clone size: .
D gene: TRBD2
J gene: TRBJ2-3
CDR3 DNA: TGTGCCAGCAGTCAACTAGCGATCAGCACAGATACGCAGTATTTT
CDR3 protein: CASSQLAISTDTQYF

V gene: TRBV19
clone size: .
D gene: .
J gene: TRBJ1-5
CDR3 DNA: TGTGCCAGTAGTATCCGGGACCTTCAGCCCCAGCATTTT
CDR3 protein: CASSIRDLQPQHF

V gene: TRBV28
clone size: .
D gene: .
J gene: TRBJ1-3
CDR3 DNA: TGTGCCAGCGTTGCCTCAGTGGGGGCGCGAACAGCTGGAAACACCATATATTTT
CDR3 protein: CASVASVGARTAGNTIYF

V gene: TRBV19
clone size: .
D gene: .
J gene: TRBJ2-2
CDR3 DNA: TGTGCCAGTAGTATGACAGGAACGGGCGGGGAGCTGTTTTTT
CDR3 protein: CASSMTGTGGELFF

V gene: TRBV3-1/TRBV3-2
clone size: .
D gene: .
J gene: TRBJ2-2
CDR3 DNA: TGTGCCAGCAGCCAAGCCCGGGCCTTCCTCCGGGAGCTGTTTTTT
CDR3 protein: CASSQARAFLRELFF

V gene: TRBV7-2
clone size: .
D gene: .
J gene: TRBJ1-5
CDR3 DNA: TGTGCCAGCAGCTTAGAACCCGATCAGCCCCAGCATTTT
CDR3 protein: CASSLEPDQPQHF

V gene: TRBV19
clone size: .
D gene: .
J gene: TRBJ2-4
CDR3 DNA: TGTGCCAGTAGTACCACCGGCATTGCAGGCATTCAGTACTTC
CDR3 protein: CASSTTGIAGIQYF

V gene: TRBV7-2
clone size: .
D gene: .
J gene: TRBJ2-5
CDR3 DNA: TGTGCCAGCAGCTCCGGCTTGGAGCCTGCGGTAGGGACCCAGTACTTC
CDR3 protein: CASSSGLEPAVGTQYF

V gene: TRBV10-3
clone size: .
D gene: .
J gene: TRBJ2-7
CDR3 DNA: TGTGCCATCAGCAAGGACGGTAGCTCCTACGAGCAGTACTTC
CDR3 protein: CAISKDGSSYEQYF

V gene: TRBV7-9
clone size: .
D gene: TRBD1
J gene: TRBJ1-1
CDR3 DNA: TGTGCCAGCAGCCCAAACAGGGGTTTCGCTGAAGCTTTCTTT
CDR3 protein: CASSPNRGFAEAFF

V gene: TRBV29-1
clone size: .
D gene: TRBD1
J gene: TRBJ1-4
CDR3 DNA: TGCAGCGTTGCGGGACAGATTAATGAAAAACTGTTTTTT
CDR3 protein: CSVAGQINEKLFF

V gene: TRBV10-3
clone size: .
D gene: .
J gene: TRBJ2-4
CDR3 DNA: TGTGCCATCATAGAAAACATTCAGTACTTC
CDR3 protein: CAIIENIQYF

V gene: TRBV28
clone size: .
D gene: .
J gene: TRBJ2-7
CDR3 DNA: TGTGCCAGCAGTTTGGGCGGAAACTACGAGCAGTACTTC
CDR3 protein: CASSLGGNYEQYF

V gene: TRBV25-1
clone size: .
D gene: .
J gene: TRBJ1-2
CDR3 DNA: TGTGCCAGCAGTCAAGGTGGGGCAGGGAACTATGGCTACACCTTC
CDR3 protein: CASSQGGAGNYGYTF

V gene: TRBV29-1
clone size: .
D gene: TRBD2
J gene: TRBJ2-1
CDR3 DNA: TGCAGCGCTAGCGGGAGCTCCTACAATGAGCAGTTCTTC
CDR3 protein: CSASGSSYNEQFF

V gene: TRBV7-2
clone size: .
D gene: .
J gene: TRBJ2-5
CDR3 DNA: TGTGCCAGCAGCCCTATACTGGGCCGCTCCGCCCAAGAGACCCAGTACTTC
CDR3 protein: CASSPILGRSAQETQYF

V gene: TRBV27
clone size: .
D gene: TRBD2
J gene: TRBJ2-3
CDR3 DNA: TGTGCCAGCAGTTTCCGGGGGGGCACAGATACGCAGTATTTT
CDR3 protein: CASSFRGGTDTQYF

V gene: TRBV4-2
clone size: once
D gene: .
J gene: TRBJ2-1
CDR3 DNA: TGTGCCAGCAGCCAAACCGGACTTGAGCAGTTCTTC
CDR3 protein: CASSQTGLEQFF

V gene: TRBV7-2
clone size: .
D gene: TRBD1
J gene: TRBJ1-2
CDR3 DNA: TGTGCCAGCAGCTTAGACGGGACAGGTGGGGGCTACACCTTC
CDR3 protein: CASSLDGTGGGYTF

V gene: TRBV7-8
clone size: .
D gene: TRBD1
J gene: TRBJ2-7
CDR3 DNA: TGTGCCAGCAGCCCAGGGACAGGGGACTACGAGCAGTACTTC
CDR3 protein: CASSPGTGDYEQYF

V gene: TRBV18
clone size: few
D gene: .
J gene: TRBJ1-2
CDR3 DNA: TGTGCCAGCTCACCGGGTGGGGCTGGCGGCTACACCTTC
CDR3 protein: CASSPGGAGGYTF

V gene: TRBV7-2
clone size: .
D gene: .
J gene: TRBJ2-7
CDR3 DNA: TGTGCCAGCAGCATAGGGGAGTCGTCATCCTACGAGCAGTACTTC
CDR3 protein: CASSIGESSSYEQYF

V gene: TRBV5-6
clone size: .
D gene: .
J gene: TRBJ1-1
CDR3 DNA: TGTGCCAGCAGCTTGGCGGGGGGAATGAACACTGAAGCTTTCTTT
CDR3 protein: CASSLAGGMNTEAFF

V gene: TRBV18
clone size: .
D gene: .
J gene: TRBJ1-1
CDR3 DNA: TGTGCCAGCTCACGACTGAACACTGAAGCTTTCTTT
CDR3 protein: CASSRLNTEAFF

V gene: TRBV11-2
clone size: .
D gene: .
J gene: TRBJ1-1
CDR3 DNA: TGTGCCAGCAGCTTTAGTATGGCTGAAGCTTTCTTT
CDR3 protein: CASSFSMAEAFF

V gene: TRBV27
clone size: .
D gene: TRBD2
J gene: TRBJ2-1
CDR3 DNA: TGTGCCAGCAGTTTCGGGCGGGAGCCCCCTTACAATGAGCAGTTCTTC
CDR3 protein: CASSFGREPPYNEQFF

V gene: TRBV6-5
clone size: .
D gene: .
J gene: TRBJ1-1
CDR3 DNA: TGTGCCAGCACTCGCGTAACCAGGGCTGAAGCTTTCTTT
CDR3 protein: CASTRVTRAEAFF

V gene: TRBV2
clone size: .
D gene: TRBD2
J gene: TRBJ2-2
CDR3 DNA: TGTGCCCGGGGGGGAGCTACGAACACCGGGGAGCTGTTTTTT
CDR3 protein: CARGGATNTGELFF

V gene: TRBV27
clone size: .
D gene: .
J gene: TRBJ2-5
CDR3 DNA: TGTGCCAGCAGTTTATCGAGGGGGGGGACCCAGTACTTC
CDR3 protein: CASSLSRGGTQYF

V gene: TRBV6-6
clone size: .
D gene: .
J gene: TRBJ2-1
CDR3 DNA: TGTGCCAGCAGTAACGTCGATGAGCAGTTCTTC
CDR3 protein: CASSNVDEQFF

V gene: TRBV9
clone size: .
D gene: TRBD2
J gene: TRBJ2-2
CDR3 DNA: TGTGCCAGCAGCGTCACTAGCGGGGGGGCTGGCGGGGAGCTGTTTTTT
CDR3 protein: CASSVTSGGAGGELFF

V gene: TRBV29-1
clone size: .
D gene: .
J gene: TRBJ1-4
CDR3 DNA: TGCAGCGCAGGGGAACTATTGGGAGAAAAACTGTTTTTT
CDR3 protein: CSAGELLGEKLFF